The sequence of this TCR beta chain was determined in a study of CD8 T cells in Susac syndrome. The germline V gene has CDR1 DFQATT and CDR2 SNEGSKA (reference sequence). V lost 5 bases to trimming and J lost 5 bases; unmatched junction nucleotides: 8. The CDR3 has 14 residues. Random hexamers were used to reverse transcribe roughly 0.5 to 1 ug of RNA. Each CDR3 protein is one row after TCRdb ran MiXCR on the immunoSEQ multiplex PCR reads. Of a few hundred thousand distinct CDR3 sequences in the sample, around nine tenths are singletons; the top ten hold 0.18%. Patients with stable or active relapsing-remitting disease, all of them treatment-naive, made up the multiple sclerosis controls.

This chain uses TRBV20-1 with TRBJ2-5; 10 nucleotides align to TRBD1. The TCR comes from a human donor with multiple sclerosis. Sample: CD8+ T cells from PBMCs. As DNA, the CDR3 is TGCAGTGCTCCCCGGGACAGGGGATTTGAGACCCAGTACTTC. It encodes CSAPRDRGFETQYF.